This record looks at one TCR beta chain sequence and its context. Its antigen is currently unknown. Cultured cells yielded isolated CD4+ T cells after around 10 days. Neither prior SARS-CoV-2 infection nor positive nucleocapsid antibodies were present in the vaccine recipients. On days 3 and 7, fresh IL-2 medium replaced half the medium. This sample stems from a study of vaccination effects on CD4 cells after COVID-19. Whole-study results and caveats: Marked clonal contraction was seen late after vaccination (in both infection- and vaccine-induced clones). Within healthy vaccinees, only 1 of 255 vaccine-induced clones displayed cross-reactivity with common cold coronaviruses.

CDR1 is SQVTM and CDR2 is ANQGSEA in the germline V gene. V was clipped by 4 bases and J by 3 bases, with 13 bases between them. This CDR3 has 14 residues. Sequencing used immunoSEQ multiplex PCR; TCRdb keeps in-frame clones, though not all of them. The sample carries about 39,000 clones, about four fifths recorded once. The genes are TRBV29-1 and TRBJ2-1; no reliable D call. The TCR was taken from a human donor who received a COVID-19 vaccine. Source: CD4+ T cells from PBMCs cultured without peptide, taken before COVID-19 vaccination. The CDR3 DNA sequence: TGCAGCGTTGCACGGCAGACCTTCTACAATGAGCAGTTCTTC. Protein: CSVARQTFYNEQFF.